What follows are 7 T cell receptor beta chains derived from one specimen sequenced in a study of human T cells and chemical hapten exposure. TCRdb re-called the RACE reads with MiXCR, one entry per CDR3 protein. The sample has some 59,000 distinct CDR3 sequences; 11% are singletons. The sample's time point: pre-sensitization, week 0. Treatment noted: therapeutic diphenylcyclopropenone sensitization with weekly scalp DPC. Material: whole blood, obtained in connection with sensitization to the hapten diphenylcyclopropenone (DPC). The receptors here all came from a woman aged 40 to 50 with alopecia areata. Some clones in this sample may be carry-over from other donors' samples.

This clonotype showed up just a few times. The gene calls are TRBV29-1 and TRBJ2-7; D gene uncertain. The CDR3 is 11 residues long. V was shortened by 4 bases and J by 5 bases, with 9 bases between the two germline ends. The germline V gene has CDR1 SQVTM and CDR2 ANQGSEA. CDR3 sequence reads: CSVARSDEQYF. In nucleotides, the CDR3 is TGCAGCGTTGCAAGATCGGACGAGCAGTACTTC.

The sample holds a few counts of this clonotype. The J gene is TRBJ2-3, the V gene TRBV7-2, with 13 nucleotides matching TRBD2. V gave up 3 bases and J gave up 4 bases; unmatched junction bases: 4. This CDR3 contains 16 residues. Germline V gene lookup returns CDR1 SGHTA and CDR2 FQGNSA. The DNA of the CDR3 is TGTGCCAGCAGCTTTCCAGGACTAGCGGGGGCAGATACGCAGTATTTT. This sequence encodes CASSFPGLAGADTQYF.

This clonotype was detected ten times or more. An end of the junction differs from the germline gene, which may be a read error. V gene TRBV5-1 combines with J gene TRBJ1-2; D is ambiguous. The CDR3 totals 13 residues. Germline V gene sequence: CDR1 SGHRS, CDR2 YFSETQ. The CDR3 nucleotides read TGCACCAGCAGCGAAACGGGCACGTATGGCTACACCTTC. Encoded protein: CTSSETGTYGYTF.

For this clonotype: One end of the junction does not line up with germline, which may come from a read error. The rearrangement joins TRBV7-2 to TRBJ1-2; D is ambiguous. This CDR3 is built from 15 residues. Germline lookup yields CDR1 SGHTA and CDR2 FQGNSA. Written as DNA, the CDR3 is TGTGCCAGCAGCTCCCGAGAGTGGACTAACTACGGCTACACCTTC. This gives the protein CASSSREWTNYGYTF.

The CDR3 bases are TGTGCCAGCAGCGTAGACGGGGAGACCCAGTACTTC. Protein product: CASSVDGETQYF. The chain carries TRBV9 and TRBJ2-5; D not resolved. CDR1 and CDR2 from the germline V gene are SGDLS and YYNGEE. The CDR3 runs 12 residues. The germline V and J ends were trimmed by 0 bases and 5 bases, with 5 bases remaining between them.

The CDR3, as DNA: TGTGCCAGCAGCTTAAGGGACAACTCCTACGAGCAGTACTTC. Encoded protein: CASSLRDNSYEQYF. The chain combines TRBV7-2 with TRBJ2-7, with a possible D match to TRBD1 (6 bases). The CDR3 runs to 14 residues. V was cut by 2 bases and J by 0 bases, with 8 bases left in between. Germline CDR1 and CDR2: SGHTA and FQGNSA.

This clonotype has a handful of counts. V and J are TRBV5-1 and TRBJ2-2; D remains ambiguous. Trimming shortened V by 5 bases and J by 6 bases, and 14 bases separated the two germline ends. CDR1 is SGHRS and CDR2 is YFSETQ in the germline V gene. The CDR3 has 14 amino acids. The CDR3 loop is CASRPGPSAGELFF. The CDR3 nucleotides read TGCGCCAGCAGACCCGGGCCGAGCGCCGGGGAGCTGTTTTTT.